The text below deals with one T cell receptor beta chain. Measured with immunoSEQ multiplex PCR; TCRdb has only the in-frame clones, and not every one. The table records under 110,000 clones, around 90% of them present only once. This sample stems from a study of siplizumab effects on memory and regulatory T cells. The V segment lost 3 bases and the J segment 4 bases; nucleotides outside the gene matches: 13. CDR3 length equals 17 residues. From germline, CDR1 is GTSNPN and CDR2 SVGIG (reference sequence). The TCR sequence derives from a human donor in good health. The V call is TRBV30, the J call TRBJ2-2, with TRBD2 matching over 8 bases. The sequencing sample was made of non-Treg CD4+ T cells sorted from blood. CDR3 nucleotide sequence: TGTGCCTGGAGAGGGGGAGGAGCGGGGGACTCCACCGGGGAGCTGTTTTTT. This sequence encodes CAWRGGGAGDSTGELFF.